This TCR beta chain was captured in a study of graft-versus-host responses after intestinal transplantation. As for the study in general: Anti-thymocyte globulin induction was given to all recipients, followed by tacrolimus and steroids for 2 to 3 years.

Libraries were prepared by immunoSEQ multiplex PCR; TCRdb keeps only in-frame clonotypes and omits some of them. The table shows 90,000 to 150,000 clones, with 90% to 95% occurring only once. Regarding this clone: What it binds is not known.

General study findings and limits: HvG clone declines early post-transplant were associated with peak circulating GvH levels. Those patients showing graft-donor T cell macrochimerism displayed high graft-versus-host to host-versus-graft clonal ratios in allografts. Recipient-marrow GvH clones were detected, some having first appeared in ileum or blood.

The clonotype was recovered from a human donor who received an intestinal transplant. The specimen was unstimulated CD4+ T cells sorted from spleen or lymph node cells, collected before intestinal transplant.

The CDR3 region has the DNA TGTGCCAGCAGTTACGTAGGTCAGAACACCGGGGAGCTGTTTTTT. Protein sequence: CASSYVGQNTGELFF. The V and J genes are TRBV6-5 and TRBJ2-2; D gene uncertain. The ends were cut back, 2 bases at V and 1 base at J, with 8 bases in the middle. Germline V gene lookup returns CDR1 MNHEY and CDR2 SVGAGI. The CDR3 spans 15 residues.